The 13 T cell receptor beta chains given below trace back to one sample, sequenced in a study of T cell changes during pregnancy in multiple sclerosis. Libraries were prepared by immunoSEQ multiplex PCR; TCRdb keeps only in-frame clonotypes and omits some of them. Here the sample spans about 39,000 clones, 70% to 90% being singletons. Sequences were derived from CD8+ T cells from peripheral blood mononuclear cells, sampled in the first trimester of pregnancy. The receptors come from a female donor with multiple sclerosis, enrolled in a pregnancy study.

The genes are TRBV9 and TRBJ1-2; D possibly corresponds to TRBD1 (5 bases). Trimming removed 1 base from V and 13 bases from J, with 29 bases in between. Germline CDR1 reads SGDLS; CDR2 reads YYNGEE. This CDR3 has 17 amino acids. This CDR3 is CASSVSRILQAWRGGTF. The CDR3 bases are TGTGCCAGCAGCGTATCCCGGATACTACAGGCTTGGAGGGGTGGCACCTTC.

The CDR3 DNA reads as TGTGCCACACCAGTGGGCAGGGTGGACGGAAACACCATATATTTT. It specifies CATPVGRVDGNTIYF. The rearrangement links TRBV2 to TRBJ1-3; weak D call: TRBD1 (5 bases). V lost 10 bases and J lost 4, with 20 bases in between. Germline V gene sequence: CDR1 SNHLY, CDR2 FYNNEI. There are 15 residues in the CDR3.

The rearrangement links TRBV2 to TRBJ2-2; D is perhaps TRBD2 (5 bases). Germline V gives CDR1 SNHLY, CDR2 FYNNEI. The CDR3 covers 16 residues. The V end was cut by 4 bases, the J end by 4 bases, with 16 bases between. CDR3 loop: CASSGGSGSSTGELFF. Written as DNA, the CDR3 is TGTGCCAGCAGTGGGGGATCGGGGTCGAGCACCGGGGAGCTGTTTTTT.

CDR3 amino acids: CASSIFQGGNSPLHF. CDR3 sequence (DNA): TGTGCCAGTAGTATTTTCCAGGGCGGTAATTCACCCCTCCACTTT. The chain recombines TRBV19 with TRBJ1-6; possibly TRBD1 for D (5 bases). The CDR3 spans 15 residues. The V end lost 3 bases, the J end lost 6 bases, and 12 bases lay between the germline ends. CDR1 and CDR2 from the germline V gene are LNHDA and SQIVND (reference sequence). The full variable domain, in which reference TRBV19 and TRBJ1-6 provide the parts outside the CDR3, is DGGITQSPKYLFRKEGQNVTLSCEQNLNHDAMYWYRQDPGQGLRLIYYSQIVNDFQKGDIAEGYSVSREKKESFPLTVTSAQKNPTAFYLCASSIFQGGNSPLHFGNGTRLTVT.

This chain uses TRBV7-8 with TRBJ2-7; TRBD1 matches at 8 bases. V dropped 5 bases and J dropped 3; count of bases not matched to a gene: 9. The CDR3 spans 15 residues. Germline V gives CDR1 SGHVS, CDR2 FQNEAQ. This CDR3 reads CASSARDRLIYEQYF. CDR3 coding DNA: TGTGCCAGCAGCGCCCGGGACAGGTTAATCTACGAGCAGTACTTC. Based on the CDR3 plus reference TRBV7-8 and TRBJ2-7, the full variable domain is GAGVSQSPRYKVAKRGQDVALRCDPISGHVSLFWYQQALGQGPEFLTYFQNEAQLDKSGLPSDRFFAERPEGSVSTLKIQRTQQEDSAVYLCASSARDRLIYEQYFGPGTRLTVT.

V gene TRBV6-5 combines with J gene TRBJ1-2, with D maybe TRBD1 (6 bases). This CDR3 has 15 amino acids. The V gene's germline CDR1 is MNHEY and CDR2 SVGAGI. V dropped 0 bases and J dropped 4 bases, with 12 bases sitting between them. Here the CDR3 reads CASSYSRGGSYGYTF. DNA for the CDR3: TGTGCCAGCAGTTACTCAAGGGGGGGAAGCTATGGCTACACCTTC.

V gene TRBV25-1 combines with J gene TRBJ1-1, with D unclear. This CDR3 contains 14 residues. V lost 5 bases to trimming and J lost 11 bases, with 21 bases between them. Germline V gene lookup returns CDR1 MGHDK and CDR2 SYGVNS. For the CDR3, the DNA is TGTGCCAGCAGTTATGACGAGGAGAGCGGAGGCGCTTTCTTT. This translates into CASSYDEESGGAFF.

The CDR3 DNA sequence: TGTGCCAGCAGCTTAGGTCCCCAGACAGGCCGTGAGCAGTACTTC. Amino acids: CASSLGPQTGREQYF. The rearrangement uses TRBV7-8 and TRBJ2-7, with D perhaps matching TRBD1 (6 bases). CDR1 is SGHVS, CDR2 FQNEAQ, per germline. The CDR3 consists of 15 residues. V was trimmed by 1 base and J by 7 bases, leaving 17 bases between them. Full variable domain (missing parts from reference TRBV7-8 and TRBJ2-7): GAGVSQSPRYKVAKRGQDVALRCDPISGHVSLFWYQQALGQGPEFLTYFQNEAQLDKSGLPSDRFFAERPEGSVSTLKIQRTQQEDSAVYLCASSLGPQTGREQYFGPGTRLTVT.

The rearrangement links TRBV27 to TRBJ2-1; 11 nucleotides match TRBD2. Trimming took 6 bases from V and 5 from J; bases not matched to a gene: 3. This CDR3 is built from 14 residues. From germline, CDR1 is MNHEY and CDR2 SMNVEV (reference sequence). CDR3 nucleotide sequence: TGTGCCAGCAGGATAGCGGGGGGGGACAATGAGCAGTTCTTC. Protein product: CASRIAGGDNEQFF.

The CDR3 DNA sequence: TGTGCCAGCAGCCATGTATTGGGACAACGAACGGTTCAGCCCCAGCATTTT. It encodes CASSHVLGQRTVQPQHF. This sequence joins TRBV4-2 and TRBJ1-5; tentatively, D is TRBD1 (6 bases). V gave up 3 bases and J gave up 6 bases, with 21 bases separating them. CDR1 and CDR2 from the germline V gene are LGHNA and YNFKEQ. The CDR3 runs to 17 residues.

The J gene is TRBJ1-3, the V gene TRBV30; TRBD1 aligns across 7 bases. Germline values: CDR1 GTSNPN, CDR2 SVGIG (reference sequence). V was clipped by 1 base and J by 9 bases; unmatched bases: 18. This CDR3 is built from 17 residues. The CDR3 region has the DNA TGTGCCTGGAGTGGACACGCACCGGACAGGCCAGTAGGCACCATATATTTT. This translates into CAWSGHAPDRPVGTIYF.

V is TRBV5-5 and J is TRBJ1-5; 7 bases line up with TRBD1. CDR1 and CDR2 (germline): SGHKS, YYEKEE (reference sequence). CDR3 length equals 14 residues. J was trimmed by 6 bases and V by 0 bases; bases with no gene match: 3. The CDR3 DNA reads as TGTGCCAGCAGCTTGGGAGGGGGCGGTCAGCCCCAGCATTTT. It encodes CASSLGGGGQPQHF.

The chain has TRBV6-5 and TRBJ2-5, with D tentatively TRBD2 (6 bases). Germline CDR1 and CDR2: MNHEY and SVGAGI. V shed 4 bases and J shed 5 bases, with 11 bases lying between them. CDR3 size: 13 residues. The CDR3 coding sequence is TGTGCCAGCAGTTCCGCGGGGTGGGAGACCCAGTACTTC. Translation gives CASSSAGWETQYF.